The 12 T cell receptor beta chains below were found in one sample sequenced in a study of T cell responses to AZD1222 COVID-19 vaccine. Only in-frame clones appear in the TCRdb table, and some are missing; sequencing was by immunoSEQ multiplex PCR. The sample lists about 140,000 clones; approximately 88% were seen once. Here the sequenced sample was peripheral blood, taken 28 days after the second dose of the MenACWY control vaccine. These receptors were taken from an adult who received the MenACWY meningococcal vaccine as a control.

V is TRBV6-2 or TRBV6-3 and J is TRBJ1-1, with TRBD1 identical over 8 bases. Germline values: CDR1 MNHEY, CDR2 SVGEGT. CDR3 length: 13 residues. Trimming at V came to 6 bases and at J to 7 bases, leaving 7 bases not matched to a gene. This chain's CDR3 is CASSLGQAFEAFF. The DNA for the CDR3 is TGTGCCAGCAGCCTGGGACAGGCTTTTGAAGCTTTCTTT.

The chain combines TRBV30 with TRBJ2-3, with 10 positions matching TRBD2. The germline CDR1 and CDR2 sequences are GTSNPN and SVGIG (reference sequence). This CDR3 spans 15 amino acids. V lost 3 bases, J lost 4 bases, and 7 bases stayed unmatched. In DNA, the CDR3 is TGTGCCTGGAGGGCTAGCGGGAGAGGGTCAGATACGCAGTATTTT. Amino acids: CAWRASGRGSDTQYF.

V gene TRBV21-1 combines with J gene TRBJ2-3; the tabulated D call, TRBD1, remains unverified against the DNA. TRBV21-1 is marked as a pseudogene. This CDR3 spans 12 amino acids. The CDR3 sequence: CARDRLTDTQYF. The CDR3 DNA follows: TGTGCTCGGGACAGACTCACAGATACGCAGTATTTT.

The chain links TRBV28 to TRBJ1-4; tentatively, D is TRBD1 (6 bases). CDR1 and CDR2 (germline): MDHEN, SYDVKM. V lost 6 bases, J lost 7 bases, and 12 bases lay in between. This CDR3 is built from 13 residues. The CDR3 sequence is CASSPHRVEKLFF. CDR3 bases: TGTGCCAGCAGCCCCCACAGGGTTGAAAAACTGTTTTTT.

The chain combines TRBV9 with TRBJ1-2; tentative D call: TRBD1 (6 bases). This CDR3 has 15 amino acids. Between the trimmed V and J ends, which lost 0 bases and 2 bases, there was a span of 11 bases. Germline CDR1 is SGDLS and CDR2 is YYNGEE. The CDR3 nucleotides read TGTGCCAGCAGCGTAGCAGGGGAGAGGAACTATGGCTACACCTTC. This translates into CASSVAGERNYGYTF. The variable domain in full, completed from reference TRBV9 and TRBJ1-2, reads DSGVTQTPKHLITATGQRVTLRCSPRSGDLSVYWYQQSLDQGLQFLIQYYNGEERAKGNILERFSAQQFPDLHSELNLSSLELGDSALYFCASSVAGERNYGYTFGSGTRLTVV.

The rearrangement links TRBV28 to TRBJ1-1; D is uncertain. CDR3 length: 11 residues. CDR1 and CDR2 (germline): MDHEN, SYDVKM. Trimming took off 2 bases at V and 4 bases at J, with 2 bases between the two ends. CDR3 sequence (DNA): TGTGCCAGCAGTTTAAGCACTGAAGCTTTCTTT. Its translation: CASSLSTEAFF.

This clone was detected a few times. The V and J genes are TRBV6-1 and TRBJ1-1, with TRBD1 matching 7 bases. This CDR3 is 14 amino acids long. The trim removed 2 bases at V and 5 bases at J, leaving 5 bases unmatched. Germline-derived CDR1 and CDR2 are MNHNS and SASEGT. CDR3 bases: TGTGCCAGCAGTGAAAAAGGGGGCGCAACTGAAGCTTTCTTT. Protein product: CASSEKGGATEAFF.

CDR3 region: CASSLEWRGEQYF. The DNA for the CDR3 is TGCGCCAGCAGCTTGGAATGGAGAGGCGAGCAGTACTTC. V and J are TRBV5-1 and TRBJ2-7, with D uncertain. The length of the CDR3 is 13 residues. Trimming took off 0 bases at V and 6 bases at J, with 10 bases between the two ends. The germline V gene encodes CDR1 SGHRS and CDR2 YFSETQ.

V is TRBV4-1 and J is TRBJ2-3, with D uncertain. This CDR3 contains 15 residues. Germline CDR1 MGHRA, CDR2 YSYEKL. V lost 1 base and J lost 2, with 10 bases in between. In nucleotides, the CDR3 is TGCGCCAGCAGCCAAGGTCCGAGGCCCACAGATACGCAGTATTTT. Protein: CASSQGPRPTDTQYF.

This chain uses TRBV5-1 with TRBJ1-2; D is uncertain. The CDR3 totals 15 residues. In germline, CDR1 is SGHRS, CDR2 YFSETQ. V was pared by 0 bases and J by 1 base, with 10 bases between. Here the CDR3 DNA reads TGCGCCAGCAGCTTGGGGTCGGCGAATAACTATGGCTACACCTTC. Protein sequence: CASSLGSANNYGYTF.

The genes are TRBV13 and TRBJ1-6; D is possibly TRBD1 (5 bases). CDR1 and CDR2 from the germline V gene are PRHDT and FYEKMQ (reference sequence). Between the trimmed V and J ends, which lost 4 bases and 9 bases, there was a span of 19 bases. The CDR3 consists of 16 residues. The CDR3 sequence: CASSSRFGGGSSPLHF. CDR3 bases: TGTGCCAGCAGCTCCCGTTTTGGGGGGGGGAGTTCACCCCTCCACTTT.

The chain employs TRBV6-5 and TRBJ1-2; weak D call: TRBD1 (5 bases). The CDR3 consists of 14 residues. Trimming left V 5 bases short and J 4 bases short, with 14 bases between. Germline-derived CDR1 and CDR2 are MNHEY and SVGAGI. The CDR3 region has the DNA TGTGCCAGCAGTACTACAGGTTCTTTCTATGGCTACACCTTC. Translating gives CASSTTGSFYGYTF.